A single sample is the source of the 19 T cell receptor beta chains below, sequenced in a study of shared clonotypes between healthy human individuals. TCRdb's copy holds only in-frame clones and misses some; the assay was immunoSEQ multiplex PCR. Altogether around 940,000 clones are present, approximately 80% being singletons, with the ten largest covering nearly 1.5%. Sequencing was done on a sample of memory CD4+ T cells sorted from blood. Noted subset: CD45RA-negative fraction. Receptor source: a man aged 18 to 29 in good health.

The chain employs TRBV7-6 and TRBJ2-2, with TRBD2 identical over 9 bases. CDR3 length: 16 residues. Germline V lookup: CDR1 SGHVS, CDR2 FNYEAQ. V lost 1 base and J lost 4; bases outside the gene matches: 4. The CDR3, as DNA: TGTGCCAGCAGCTTAGGAGCTAGCGGGGCCACCGGGGAGCTGTTTTTT. This gives the protein CASSLGASGATGELFF.

In its sample, this clone was seen a few times. The chain recombines TRBV2 with TRBJ1-2; the match to TRBD1 covers 9 bases. Trimming cost V 5 bases and J 4 bases; bases outside gene matches: 5. Germline CDR1 and CDR2: SNHLY and FYNNEI. The length of the CDR3 is 14 residues. The CDR3 DNA is TGTGCCAGCAGTTCCACGACAGGGGGCTATGGCTACACCTTC. Protein sequence: CASSSTTGGYGYTF.

The V gene is TRBV28, the J gene TRBJ1-2, with 9 bases fitting TRBD1. This CDR3 comprises 14 residues. Trimming removed 5 bases from V and 7 bases from J; junction bases left unmatched: 8. In germline, CDR1 is MDHEN, CDR2 SYDVKM. The CDR3 is CASSIPGQGVGYTF. CDR3 nucleotide sequence: TGTGCCAGCAGTATTCCGGGACAGGGAGTTGGCTACACCTTC.

The rearrangement uses TRBV19 and TRBJ2-7, with a tentative D call TRBD2 (5 bases). CDR3 size: 15 residues. The germline gives CDR1 LNHDA, CDR2 SQIVND (reference sequence). Trimming cost V 6 bases and J 2 bases, with 17 bases left between them. The CDR3 DNA is TGTGCCAGTAGCACTAAACTAGAGGCAACCTACGAGCAGTACTTC. This encodes CASSTKLEATYEQYF. Together with reference TRBV19 and TRBJ2-7, the CDR3 gives the full variable domain: DGGITQSPKYLFRKEGQNVTLSCEQNLNHDAMYWYRQDPGQGLRLIYYSQIVNDFQKGDIAEGYSVSREKKESFPLTVTSAQKNPTAFYLCASSTKLEATYEQYFGPGTRLTVT.

The chain joins TRBV6-5 to TRBJ2-1, with D unclear. Trimming removed 6 bases at V and 8 bases at J, with 11 bases between. The CDR3 spans 12 residues. Germline V gives CDR1 MNHEY, CDR2 SVGAGI. The CDR3 coding sequence is TGTGCCAGCAGCAGATATGGGGATGAGCAGTTCTTC. Translation gives CASSRYGDEQFF.

This clone was observed a single time. The gene calls are TRBV4-1 and TRBJ2-2; D gene unclear. The CDR3 spans 17 residues. The ends were cut back, 0 bases at V and 1 base at J, with 12 bases in the middle. Germline CDR1 reads MGHRA; CDR2 reads YSYEKL. The CDR3 here is CASSQEAARRNTGELFF. The CDR3 DNA reads TGCGCCAGCAGCCAAGAGGCAGCCAGAAGGAACACCGGGGAGCTGTTTTTT.

The gene calls are TRBV5-5 and TRBJ1-5; D gene unclear. CDR1 and CDR2 (germline): SGHKS, YYEKEE (reference sequence). The V gene lost 0 bases and the J gene lost 2 bases, with 3 bases spanning the gap. This CDR3 has 13 residues. In nucleotides, the CDR3 is TGTGCCAGCAGCTTGGCAGGCAATCAGCCCCAGCATTTT. Its translation is CASSLAGNQPQHF.

CDR3 sequence (DNA): TGTGCCTGGAGTGGTCTCGATGATCTGGATACGCAGTATTTT. Translated, it gives CAWSGLDDLDTQYF. This rearrangement joins TRBV30 to TRBJ2-3; D is uncertain. Trimming removed 1 base at V and 6 bases at J, with 14 bases between. Germline V CDR1 and CDR2: GTSNPN, SVGIG (reference sequence). The CDR3 totals 14 residues.

This rearrangement joins TRBV27 to TRBJ1-5; 8 nucleotides match TRBD1. V shed 3 bases, J shed 5 bases, and the junction held 9 bases outside the gene matches. Germline V lookup: CDR1 MNHEY, CDR2 SMNVEV (reference sequence). The CDR3 runs 16 residues. In DNA form, the CDR3 reads TGTGCCAGCAGTTTTGGTAGGACAGGGCCCGATCAGCCCCAGCATTTT. Encoded protein: CASSFGRTGPDQPQHF.

V and J are TRBV4-3 and TRBJ2-3; no clear D gene. V lost 4 bases to trimming and J lost 4 bases, with 9 bases between them. The CDR3 is 13 amino acids. Germline assignment: CDR1 LGHNA and CDR2 YSLEER. The CDR3 coding sequence is TGCGCCAGCAGCCGAGAGTTGGCAGATACGCAGTATTTT. Amino acid sequence: CASSRELADTQYF.

Note on this clone: A much more abundant neighbour one base away suggests this may be a read error. Other DNA sequences in this specimen translate into the identical CDR3. The rearrangement joins TRBV19 to TRBJ1-3; TRBD1 might be the D (5 bases). The V end lost 5 bases, the J end lost 0 bases, and 8 bases lay between the germline ends. CDR1 and CDR2 (germline): LNHDA, SQIVND (reference sequence). The CDR3 has 14 residues. CDR3 bases: TGTGCCAGTAGTGTCGACAGCTCTGGAAACACCATATATTTT. It encodes CASSVDSSGNTIYF.

The V call is TRBV5-8, the J call TRBJ1-5; no definite D call. The V gene lost 4 bases and the J gene lost 0 bases, with 14 bases spanning the gap. The germline V gene has CDR1 SGHTS and CDR2 YDEGEE. The CDR3 spans 16 residues. The CDR3 DNA sequence: TGTGCCAGCAGCCGCGGCCTAGGGATTAGCAATCAGCCCCAGCATTTT. Protein sequence: CASSRGLGISNQPQHF.

The chain is built from TRBV6-1 and TRBJ1-6; possibly TRBD1 for D (5 bases). The V end was cut by 4 bases, the J end by 9 bases, with 13 bases between. CDR3 length: 14 residues. Germline V gives CDR1 MNHNS, CDR2 SASEGT. For the CDR3, the DNA is TGTGCCAGCAGTGCTGGGGGTGTGGTTTCACCCCTCCACTTT. Translated, it gives CASSAGGVVSPLHF.

The chain is built from TRBV6-5 and TRBJ2-5, with D perhaps TRBD1 or TRBD2 (5 bases each). Per germline, CDR1 MNHEY and CDR2 SVGAGI. The CDR3 totals 14 residues. Trimming pared 7 bases from V and 1 base from J, leaving 13 bases between. The CDR3 here is CASTRPGGQETQYF. The CDR3 DNA reads TGTGCCAGCACCCGACCTGGGGGCCAAGAGACCCAGTACTTC.

The chain is built from TRBV21-1 and TRBJ2-7; the DNA was not compared with TRBD1, the D call given in the table. TRBV21-1 is a documented pseudogene. The CDR3 consists of 13 residues. CDR3 loop: CASSSSTGYEQYF. The CDR3 DNA reads as TGTGCCAGCAGCTCATCGACAGGGTACGAGCAGTACTTC.

This sequence joins TRBV25-1 and TRBJ1-2; no clear D gene. V lost 3 bases to trimming and J lost 0 bases, with 17 bases between them. Germline assignment: CDR1 MGHDK and CDR2 SYGVNS. The CDR3 extends over 17 amino acids. The CDR3 loop reads CASSDRADAPSNYGYTF. In nucleotides, the CDR3 is TGTGCCAGCAGTGATCGGGCAGACGCCCCTTCTAACTATGGCTACACCTTC.

CDR3 loop: CASSFPEREGYEQYF. The CDR3 coding sequence is TGTGCCAGCAGCTTCCCGGAGCGGGAAGGCTACGAGCAGTACTTC. The chain links TRBV5-4 to TRBJ2-7, with 7 bases identical to TRBD2. Germline trimming cut 2 bases from V and 3 bases from J; bases unmatched to any gene: 8. Germline V gene sequence: CDR1 SGHNT, CDR2 YYREEE (reference sequence). This CDR3 is built from 15 residues. Filled out from reference TRBV5-4 and TRBJ2-7, the complete variable domain reads ETGVTQSPTHLIKTRGQQVTLRCSSQSGHNTVSWYQQALGQGPQFIFQYYREEENGRGNFPPRFSGLQFPNYSSELNVNALELDDSALYLCASSFPEREGYEQYFGPGTRLTVT.

The CDR3 loop reads CASSLEIPYSYEQYF. As DNA, the CDR3 is TGTGCCAGCAGCTTGGAAATACCATACTCCTACGAGCAGTACTTC. This chain links TRBV5-5 with TRBJ2-7; D uncertain. The V end was cut by 0 bases, the J end by 0 bases, with 10 bases between. Germline V gene data show CDR1 as SGHKS and CDR2 as YYEKEE (reference sequence). The CDR3 totals 15 residues.

V and J are TRBV5-4 and TRBJ2-6, with 8 bases identical to TRBD1. CDR1 and CDR2 (germline): SGHNT, YYREEE (reference sequence). The CDR3 has 13 residues. V shed 5 bases and J 12 bases; nucleotides not matched to a gene: 7. CDR3 nucleotides: TGTGCCAGCAGAGGACAGGGAGGAATCGTCCTGACTTTC. Translation: CASRGQGGIVLTF.